The 20 T cell receptor beta chains below all came from one sample that was sequenced in a study of cytomegalovirus exposure and HLA in healthy donors. A multiplex PCR was run with 60 Vbeta primers and 13 Jbeta primers. Method: immunoSEQ multiplex PCR; TCRdb's copy keeps in-frame clones and lacks some. The sample totals 220,000 or so clones. Input material: PBMCs. The receptors stem from a girl aged 2-10 years in good health and CMV-seropositive.

The V gene is TRBV28, the J gene TRBJ2-5; D may be TRBD2 (6 bases). This CDR3 comprises 17 residues. CDR1 and CDR2 (germline): MDHEN, SYDVKM. V was clipped by 1 base and J by 2 bases, with 17 bases between them. CDR3 sequence (DNA): TGTGCCAGCAGTTTATTGGGGTTTAGCGGTTCGCAAGAGACCCAGTACTTC. It yields the protein CASSLLGFSGSQETQYF.

This rearrangement joins TRBV10-3 to TRBJ1-5; no reliable D call. From germline, CDR1 is ENHRY and CDR2 SYGVKD. Trimming pared 10 bases from V and 0 bases from J, leaving 13 bases between. CDR3 length equals 14 residues. The CDR3 bases are TGTGCCAGTGAGGACTCAGATAGCAATCAGCCCCAGCATTTT. It yields the protein CASEDSDSNQPQHF.

The chain recombines TRBV29-1 with TRBJ1-1; maybe TRBD1 (5 bases). Germline V lookup: CDR1 SQVTM, CDR2 ANQGSEA. Trimming took 4 bases from V and 0 from J, leaving 6 bases between them. The CDR3 contains 12 residues. The CDR3 DNA follows: TGCAGCGTTGGACAGATGAACACTGAAGCTTTCTTT. Its translation is CSVGQMNTEAFF.

The V gene is TRBV28, the J gene TRBJ2-3, with D perhaps matching TRBD1 (6 bases). The CDR3 is 14 residues long. Germline V gene data show CDR1 as MDHEN and CDR2 as SYDVKM. The V and J ends lost 5 bases and 8 bases respectively, with 17 bases between them. The DNA of the CDR3 is TGTGCCAGCAGTCCGCCTGATGGGGGCTCTACGCAGTATTTT. Its translation: CASSPPDGGSTQYF. Together with reference TRBV28 and TRBJ2-3, the CDR3 gives the full variable domain: DVKVTQSSRYLVKRTGEKVFLECVQDMDHENMFWYRQDPGLGLRLIYFSYDVKMKEKGDIPEGYSVSREKKERFSLILESASTNQTSMYLCASSPPDGGSTQYFGPGTRLTVL.

The chain has TRBV28 and TRBJ2-7, with a weak D call TRBD1 (6 bases). CDR1 and CDR2 from the germline V gene are MDHEN and SYDVKM. V lost 2 bases to trimming and J lost 1 base, with 12 bases between them. The CDR3 runs 15 residues. Here the CDR3 reads CASSLTGTMSYEQYF. In DNA form, the CDR3 reads TGTGCCAGCAGTTTAACCGGGACAATGTCCTACGAGCAGTACTTC.

This chain joins TRBV27 and TRBJ2-7, with D hard to call. The length of the CDR3 is 14 residues. Trimming took off 0 bases at V and 2 bases at J, with 8 bases between the two ends. Germline values: CDR1 MNHEY, CDR2 SMNVEV (reference sequence). The CDR3 here is CASSLSRFTYEQYF. As DNA, the CDR3 is TGTGCCAGCAGTTTATCCAGGTTTACCTACGAGCAGTACTTC.

This chain joins TRBV5-4 and TRBJ1-1, with D unresolved. Trimming took 2 bases from V and 1 from J, leaving 6 bases between them. Germline CDR1 is SGHNT and CDR2 is YYREEE (reference sequence). This CDR3 contains 13 residues. In DNA form, the CDR3 reads TGTGCCAGCAGCTTCCCAGGGAACACTGAAGCTTTCTTT. Protein product: CASSFPGNTEAFF.

The gene calls are TRBV28 and TRBJ1-1; D is undetermined. The germline V gene encodes CDR1 MDHEN and CDR2 SYDVKM. The CDR3 covers 13 residues. Trimming removed 2 bases at V and 3 bases at J, with 7 bases between. The DNA of the CDR3 is TGTGCCAGCAGTTTAGCCCAGGACACTGAAGCTTTCTTT. Amino acids: CASSLAQDTEAFF.

The chain is built from TRBV7-2 and TRBJ1-6; maybe TRBD1 (6 bases). The CDR3 is made up of 15 amino acids. Trimming stripped 1 base from V and 10 bases from J, with 14 bases between. Germline loops: CDR1 SGHTA, CDR2 FQGNSA. In DNA, the CDR3 is TGTGCCAGCAGCTTAGGTCCAGGGGTATCATCACCCCTCCACTTT. Translated: CASSLGPGVSSPLHF.

The V and J genes are TRBV15 and TRBJ2-7; TRBD2 matches 7 bases. V shed 3 bases and J 1 base; nucleotides not matched to a gene: 6. This CDR3 is 15 amino acids long. CDR1 and CDR2 (germline): LNHNV, YYDKDF (reference sequence). The CDR3 sequence is CATSSALAVSYEQYF. DNA of the CDR3: TGTGCCACCAGCAGCGCCCTAGCGGTTTCCTACGAGCAGTACTTC.

The genes are TRBV19 and TRBJ1-3; tentatively, D is TRBD1 (6 bases). Per the germline V gene, CDR1 is LNHDA and CDR2 is SQIVND (reference sequence). Between the trimmed V and J ends, which lost 7 bases and 0 bases, there was a span of 13 bases. The CDR3 consists of 15 residues. In DNA form, the CDR3 reads TGTGCCAGTACCAACAGGGTACGCTCTGGAAACACCATATATTTT. Residues: CASTNRVRSGNTIYF.

The V and J genes are TRBV28 and TRBJ2-2, with 9 bases matching TRBD1. V lost 6 bases, J lost 2 bases, and 10 bases stayed unmatched. The CDR3 is made up of 17 amino acids. CDR1 is MDHEN, CDR2 SYDVKM, per germline. Written as DNA, the CDR3 is TGTGCCAGCAGCTCCTCGGGACAGGGATCAAACACCGGGGAGCTGTTTTTT. This gives the protein CASSSSGQGSNTGELFF.

The chain recombines TRBV28 with TRBJ1-2, with 7 bases fitting TRBD1. This CDR3 spans 16 amino acids. Germline loops: CDR1 MDHEN, CDR2 SYDVKM. V lost 4 bases, J lost 4 bases, and 12 bases stayed unmatched. Here the CDR3 DNA reads TGTGCCAGCAGTTCCACCCGGGACAGAACGCCCTATGGCTACACCTTC. Protein: CASSSTRDRTPYGYTF.

The J gene is TRBJ1-1, the V gene TRBV30; 7 positions agree with TRBD1. J lost 4 bases, V lost 4 bases, and 9 bases had no gene match. This CDR3 is 14 amino acids long. CDR1 and CDR2 (germline): GTSNPN, SVGIG (reference sequence). CDR3 in DNA: TGTGCCTGGATGGGAGACAGGGTCAGCACTGAAGCTTTCTTT. Amino acids: CAWMGDRVSTEAFF.

The chain has TRBV5-1 and TRBJ2-3; TRBD2 agrees at 12 bases. There are 15 residues in the CDR3. V was pared by 5 bases and J by 3 bases, with 4 bases of the junction left unmatched. In germline, CDR1 is SGHRS, CDR2 YFSETQ. CDR3 loop: CASRIGLAGTDTQYF. In DNA, the CDR3 is TGCGCCAGCAGAATAGGACTAGCGGGAACAGATACGCAGTATTTT.

The rearrangement uses TRBV29-1 and TRBJ2-7, with 7 positions matching TRBD2. Germline loops: CDR1 SQVTM, CDR2 ANQGSEA. Germline trimming cut 6 bases from V and 3 bases from J; bases unmatched to any gene: 8. The CDR3 spans 13 residues. The CDR3 sequence: CSVGGGRNYEQYF. CDR3 coding DNA: TGCAGCGTGGGAGGCGGGAGAAACTACGAGCAGTACTTC.

The rearrangement links TRBV18 to TRBJ1-1, with D possibly matching TRBD1 (5 bases). Deletions cut 4 bases from V and 1 base from J, with 22 bases between. The germline V gene encodes CDR1 KGHSH and CDR2 LQKENI. The CDR3 has 18 amino acids. CDR3 in DNA: TGTGCCAGCTCACTCATTGGGTCCAGGGCCCTAAAGAACACTGAAGCTTTCTTT. Its protein is CASSLIGSRALKNTEAFF.

The chain joins TRBV9 to TRBJ2-3; 9 positions agree with TRBD2. This CDR3 has 17 residues. The V gene's germline CDR1 is SGDLS and CDR2 YYNGEE. The V and J ends lost 3 bases and 1 base, in that order; junction bases with no gene match: 9. The CDR3 DNA reads TGTGCCAGCAGCGAACCACTAGCGGGTCAGGGCACAGATACGCAGTATTTT. Its translation: CASSEPLAGQGTDTQYF.

The chain is built from TRBV7-9 and TRBJ2-1; D perhaps matches TRBD2 (6 bases). Trimming took off 7 bases at V and 4 bases at J, with 14 bases between the two ends. The CDR3 covers 14 residues. Germline V CDR1 and CDR2: SEHNR, FQNEAQ (reference sequence). The CDR3 reads CASTRDSEYNEQFF. In DNA form, the CDR3 reads TGTGCCAGCACCCGGGACTCTGAATACAATGAGCAGTTCTTC.

The chain recombines TRBV28 with TRBJ1-2; TRBD1 matches 8 bases. The CDR3 covers 16 residues. V gave up 7 bases and J gave up 3 bases; unmatched junction bases: 13. Germline V gene data show CDR1 as MDHEN and CDR2 as SYDVKM. CDR3 coding DNA: TGTGCCAGCATGGTATACGGGGCAGGGGGCCACTATGGCTACACCTTC. It is translated as CASMVYGAGGHYGYTF.